Shown below are 32 T cell receptor beta chains from a single sample sequenced in a study of cytomegalovirus exposure and HLA in healthy donors (dated by TCRdb to 2017 to 2019). Libraries were made using the immunoSEQ multiplex PCR assay. A mixture of 60 forward primers for TCR Vbeta segments and 13 reverse primers for TCR Jbeta segments was used in the multiplex PCR. In TCRdb, the immuneACCESS table is reduced to in-frame sequences with V and J assigned. These tables do not hold every clone; where another copy was compared, an unresolved V gene accounts for under half, and the others remain unexplained. The sample records some 150,000 clones, 65% to 85% of which are singletons. The biggest ten clones account for around 6.7% of the sample. Material for sequencing was PBMCs. The origin of the receptors is a woman aged 25 to 39 in good health and CMV-seropositive.

Worth noting for this clone: The same CDR3 arises from other DNA sequences in this sample as well. The chain employs TRBV9 and TRBJ1-2; D not resolved. V gave up 3 bases and J gave up 5 bases, with 8 bases separating them. Germline loops: CDR1 SGDLS, CDR2 YYNGEE. The CDR3 covers 12 residues. The CDR3 protein is CASSARGYGYTF. CDR3 coding DNA: TGTGCCAGCAGCGCGAGAGGGTATGGCTACACCTTC. Filled out from reference TRBV9 and TRBJ1-2, the complete variable domain reads DSGVTQTPKHLITATGQRVTLRCSPRSGDLSVYWYQQSLDQGLQFLIQYYNGEERAKGNILERFSAQQFPDLHSELNLSSLELGDSALYFCASSARGYGYTFGSGTRLTVV.

This chain uses TRBV19 with TRBJ2-3, with D unresolved. The CDR3 runs to 18 residues. Trimming removed 0 bases at V and 5 bases at J, with 21 bases between. Germline V gene lookup returns CDR1 LNHDA and CDR2 SQIVND (reference sequence). CDR3 protein: CASSIDPRQGPTGDTQYF. The CDR3 DNA reads as TGTGCCAGTAGTATAGATCCCCGACAAGGCCCAACCGGAGATACGCAGTATTTT.

Points on this clone: Mismatch with germline at one junction end may stem from a read error. The genes are TRBV11-1 and TRBJ2-7; D is perhaps TRBD1 (6 bases). The CDR3 loop spans 12 amino acids. From germline, CDR1 is SGHAT and CDR2 FQDESV (reference sequence). In DNA form, the CDR3 reads TGTGCCAGCAGCTTGGGACAATCAAAGATCGACTTC. This gives the protein CASSLGQSKIDF.

The chain links TRBV4-2 to TRBJ2-1, with 13 bases that match TRBD2. The CDR3 spans 15 residues. Germline V CDR1 and CDR2: LGHNA, YNFKEQ. Trimming at V came to 1 base and at J to 9 bases, leaving 3 bases not matched to a gene. For the CDR3, the DNA is TGTGCCAGCAGCCAAGGACTAGCGGGGGGTACTGAGCAGTTCTTC. Translating gives CASSQGLAGGTEQFF.

This clone has more than one count but fewer than ten. V gene TRBV6-6 combines with J gene TRBJ2-4; TRBD2 aligns across 7 bases. The length of the CDR3 is 16 residues. The ends lost 4 bases at V and 1 base at J; junction bases unmatched: 7. The germline CDR1 and CDR2 sequences are MNHNY and SVGAGI (reference sequence). CDR3 residues: CASSSPRGEAKNIQYF. Here the CDR3 DNA reads TGTGCCAGCAGTTCCCCCCGGGGGGAGGCCAAAAACATTCAGTACTTC.

V gene TRBV15 combines with J gene TRBJ1-2; the D gene is possibly TRBD1 (6 bases). V shed 9 bases and J shed 0 bases, with 23 bases lying between them. Germline V gene data show CDR1 as LNHNV and CDR2 as YYDKDF (reference sequence). The CDR3 is 17 residues long. The CDR3 nucleotides are TGTGCCACGACCGTGGGGGCGACGGGAACGGCTAACTATGGCTACACCTTC. Its translation: CATTVGATGTANYGYTF.

This chain joins TRBV11-3 and TRBJ2-1; 9 positions agree with TRBD1. The CDR3 loop spans 15 amino acids. The ends lost 5 bases at V and 7 bases at J; junction bases unmatched: 9. Germline V CDR1 and CDR2: SGHNT, YENEEA. CDR3: CASSGPGQGRNEQFF. In DNA form, the CDR3 reads TGTGCCAGCAGCGGGCCGGGACAGGGAAGGAATGAGCAGTTCTTC.

V usage is TRBV6-5 and J usage is TRBJ2-2, with 7 nucleotides matching TRBD2. The CDR3 covers 15 residues. The germline gives CDR1 MNHEY, CDR2 SVGAGI. Unmatched junction bases numbered 8, after V lost 5 bases and J lost 5 bases. CDR3 region: CASSRKGGETGELFF. CDR3 DNA: TGTGCCAGCAGTAGAAAGGGAGGGGAAACCGGGGAGCTGTTTTTT.

The V gene is TRBV7-2, the J gene TRBJ1-1; 7 bases agree with TRBD1. This CDR3 has 15 residues. Trimming at V came to 1 base and at J to 0 bases, leaving 2 bases not matched to a gene. Germline CDR1 SGHTA, CDR2 FQGNSA. CDR3 loop: CASSLVTGLNTEAFF. The CDR3, as DNA: TGTGCCAGCAGCTTAGTGACAGGGTTGAACACTGAAGCTTTCTTT.

This chain uses TRBV7-6 with TRBJ1-6, with 9 bases matching TRBD1. Looked up from germline, CDR1 is SGHVS and CDR2 is FNYEAQ. The CDR3 has 17 amino acids. V shed 3 bases and J 3 bases; nucleotides not matched to a gene: 6. The DNA for the CDR3 is TGTGCCAGCAGCTTGGGTCCGGGACAGGGCTATAATTCACCCCTCCACTTT. As protein: CASSLGPGQGYNSPLHF.

This rearrangement joins TRBV25-1 to TRBJ2-7; D perhaps matches TRBD1 (6 bases). CDR3 length equals 15 residues. The V end lost 7 bases, the J end lost 3 bases, and 19 bases lay between the germline ends. From germline, CDR1 is MGHDK and CDR2 SYGVNS. CDR3: CASTNNPGHNYEQYF. CDR3 sequence (DNA): TGTGCCAGCACCAATAATCCGGGACATAACTACGAGCAGTACTTC.

The gene calls are TRBV12-5 and TRBJ1-5; maybe TRBD1 (5 bases). Trimming removed 3 bases at V and 7 bases at J, with 13 bases between. Germline CDR1 LGHNT, CDR2 FRNRAP. The CDR3 extends over 14 amino acids. The CDR3 sequence is CASGFQGGGQPQHF. In nucleotides, the CDR3 is TGTGCTAGTGGTTTCCAGGGCGGAGGGCAGCCCCAGCATTTT.

The chain employs TRBV5-6 and TRBJ2-1; 7 nucleotides match TRBD2. This CDR3 is built from 12 residues. V trimming: 2 bases; J trimming: 12 bases; junction bases outside the gene matches: 5. Germline V gene sequence: CDR1 SGHDT, CDR2 YYEEEE. CDR3 bases: TGTGCCAGCAGCTTAACGTGGGAGGGGCAGTTCTTC. Protein sequence: CASSLTWEGQFF.

The genes are TRBV21-1 and TRBJ1-6. TRBV21-1 is tagged as a pseudogene. This CDR3 contains 18 residues. CDR3 region: CASRGWGELRSYNSPLHF. The CDR3 coding sequence is TGTGCCAGCAGAGGATGGGGGGAATTGAGGTCCTATAATTCACCCCTCCACTTT.

This chain joins TRBV4-1 and TRBJ1-2; D not resolved. The CDR3 runs 15 residues. Per the germline V gene, CDR1 is MGHRA and CDR2 is YSYEKL. Trimming took 4 bases from V and 0 from J, leaving 12 bases between them. The CDR3 nucleotides read TGCGCCAGCAGCCGATCACCTGGAGCTAACTATGGCTACACCTTC. It yields the protein CASSRSPGANYGYTF.

The V gene is TRBV2, the J gene TRBJ2-1; 9 bases match TRBD2. The CDR3 length is 13 residues. CDR1 and CDR2 (germline): SNHLY, FYNNEI. V gave up 6 bases and J gave up 4 bases; unmatched junction bases: 1. The chain's CDR3 is CASRTSGYNEQFF. CDR3 nucleotide sequence: TGTGCCAGCAGGACTAGCGGATACAATGAGCAGTTCTTC.

This clone turned up a few times. The chain carries TRBV27 and TRBJ2-7; 10 bases fit TRBD2. This CDR3 has 13 amino acids. The V and J ends lost 8 bases and 3 bases, in that order; junction bases with no gene match: 4. Germline V lookup: CDR1 MNHEY, CDR2 SMNVEV (reference sequence). CDR3 DNA: TGTGCCAGCGATAGCGGGGGGATCTACGAGCAGTACTTC. It is translated as CASDSGGIYEQYF.

The V call is TRBV27, the J call TRBJ2-1; no definite D call. The CDR3 has 13 residues. Per germline, CDR1 MNHEY and CDR2 SMNVEV (reference sequence). Trimming removed 6 bases at V and 4 bases at J, with 10 bases between. Written as DNA, the CDR3 is TGTGCCAGCAGACAAGTACCGTACAATGAGCAGTTCTTC. Translation: CASRQVPYNEQFF.

CDR3 nucleotide sequence: TGTGCCAGCGCGGGACAGATTATGAACACTGAAGCTTTCTTT. Amino acid sequence: CASAGQIMNTEAFF. The V gene is TRBV6-1, the J gene TRBJ1-1; 7 bases map to TRBD1. V was pared by 8 bases and J by 0 bases, with 6 bases of the junction left unmatched. The CDR3 is made up of 14 amino acids. CDR1 and CDR2 (germline): MNHNS, SASEGT.

The chain recombines TRBV5-4 with TRBJ2-5, with a tentative D call TRBD1 (7 bases). Germline lookup yields CDR1 SGHNT and CDR2 YYREEE (reference sequence). Trimming removed 0 bases from V and 3 bases from J, with 15 bases in between. The CDR3 loop spans 16 amino acids. This chain's CDR3 is CASSLGGDSLKETQYF. The DNA of the CDR3 is TGTGCCAGCAGCTTGGGGGGGGACAGCCTTAAAGAGACCCAGTACTTC. Variable domain in full (rest from reference TRBV5-4 and TRBJ2-5): ETGVTQSPTHLIKTRGQQVTLRCSSQSGHNTVSWYQQALGQGPQFIFQYYREEENGRGNFPPRFSGLQFPNYSSELNVNALELDDSALYLCASSLGGDSLKETQYFGPGTRLLVL.

The CDR3 DNA is TGCGCCAGCAGCTTCGGGATTACAGATACGCAGTATTTT. Residues: CASSFGITDTQYF. The chain recombines TRBV5-1 with TRBJ2-3, with D tentatively TRBD2 (5 bases). The length of the CDR3 is 13 residues. The V end was cut by 2 bases, the J end by 3 bases, with 7 bases between. Germline assignment: CDR1 SGHRS and CDR2 YFSETQ. Together with reference TRBV5-1 and TRBJ2-3, the CDR3 gives the full variable domain: KAGVTQTPRYLIKTRGQQVTLSCSPISGHRSVSWYQQTPGQGLQFLFEYFSETQRNKGNFPGRFSGRQFSNSRSEMNVSTLELGDSALYLCASSFGITDTQYFGPGTRLTVL.

The chain employs TRBV28 and TRBJ1-3; D possibly corresponds to TRBD1 (6 bases). Germline-derived CDR1 and CDR2 are MDHEN and SYDVKM. V was clipped by 6 bases and J by 0 bases, with 15 bases between them. The CDR3 has 16 residues. Here the CDR3 DNA reads TGTGCCAGCAGCTTTGGACAGCCGCACTCTGGAAACACCATATATTTT. Residues: CASSFGQPHSGNTIYF.

The table lists this clone with a count of one. The rearrangement joins TRBV5-1 to TRBJ2-5; D perhaps matches TRBD2 (5 bases). The CDR3 is made up of 15 amino acids. CDR1 is SGHRS, CDR2 YFSETQ, per germline. V shed 1 base and J shed 4 bases, with 14 bases lying between them. CDR3 coding DNA: TGCGCCAGCAGCTTGCTGGCTAGTCGGGGAGAGACCCAGTACTTC. Translating gives CASSLLASRGETQYF.

The chain carries TRBV5-4 and TRBJ2-3; 8 bases map to TRBD2. With 0 bases clipped from V and 0 bases from J, the junction kept 6 bases outside the gene matches. From germline, CDR1 is SGHNT and CDR2 YYREEE (reference sequence). The CDR3 has 17 residues. The CDR3 bases are TGTGCCAGCAGCTTGGACTCCGGGGGGGCGAGCACAGATACGCAGTATTTT. Encoded protein: CASSLDSGGASTDTQYF.

Here the CDR3 reads CAIPQRGGDGNYGYTF. DNA for the CDR3: TGTGCCATCCCCCAGAGGGGAGGGGACGGTAACTATGGCTACACCTTC. The chain combines TRBV10-3 with TRBJ1-2; possibly TRBD1 for D (5 bases). Per the germline V gene, CDR1 is ENHRY and CDR2 is SYGVKD. V lost 8 bases, J lost 1 base, and 20 bases lay in between. The CDR3 covers 16 residues.

The chain uses TRBV6-6 and TRBJ2-3; TRBD1 aligns across 8 bases. Trimming cost V 2 bases and J 5 bases; bases outside gene matches: 3. Germline V gene data show CDR1 as MNHNY and CDR2 as SVGAGI (reference sequence). CDR3 length: 14 amino acids. For the CDR3, the DNA is TGTGCCAGCAGTTACGGCAGGGGGCTAGATACGCAGTATTTT. Its protein is CASSYGRGLDTQYF.

This rearrangement joins TRBV28 to TRBJ1-2; TRBD1 might be the D (5 bases). Trimming left V 6 bases short and J 8 bases short, with 22 bases between. This CDR3 has 15 residues. CDR1 and CDR2 from the germline V gene are MDHEN and SYDVKM. CDR3 nucleotides: TGTGCCAGCAGACCCGGGACTTGGGGTGCTAGCGGCTACACCTTC. Translation gives CASRPGTWGASGYTF.

This chain connects TRBV7-7 to TRBJ2-5; 9 bases are shared with TRBD1. The germline V gene encodes CDR1 SSHAT and CDR2 FNYEAQ (reference sequence). Trimming took 3 bases from V and 6 from J; bases not matched to a gene: 5. The CDR3 consists of 14 residues. The CDR3 here is CASSFLDRGQTQYF. CDR3 sequence (DNA): TGTGCCAGCAGCTTTTTGGACAGGGGACAGACCCAGTACTTC.

The chain is built from TRBV9 and TRBJ2-3, with D maybe TRBD2 (5 bases). Between the trimmed V and J ends, which lost 1 base and 0 bases, there was a span of 9 bases. CDR3 length: 15 amino acids. The V gene's germline CDR1 is SGDLS and CDR2 YYNGEE. The CDR3 here is CASSVWGVSTDTQYF. CDR3 nucleotide sequence: TGTGCCAGCAGCGTATGGGGAGTAAGCACAGATACGCAGTATTTT.

This chain joins TRBV7-6 and TRBJ2-2; 8 bases are shared with TRBD1. V shed 1 base, J shed 9 bases, and the junction held 10 bases outside the gene matches. Germline V lookup: CDR1 SGHVS, CDR2 FNYEAQ. This CDR3 contains 16 residues. The DNA of the CDR3 is TGTGCCAGCAGCTTAGGAAGGACAGGGTGGCTTCGGGAGCTGTTTTTT. Residues: CASSLGRTGWLRELFF.

V usage is TRBV29-1 and J usage is TRBJ1-4; a possible D gene is TRBD1 (5 bases). Germline CDR1 and CDR2: SQVTM and ANQGSEA. V was clipped by 4 bases and J by 8 bases, with 14 bases between them. The CDR3 sequence is 13 residues long. The CDR3 sequence: CSVANRRGEKLFF. The DNA for the CDR3 is TGCAGCGTTGCGAACAGGAGGGGAGAAAAACTGTTTTTT.

The V call is TRBV2, the J call TRBJ2-3; D is undetermined. From germline, CDR1 is SNHLY and CDR2 FYNNEI. V gave up 7 bases and J gave up 5 bases, with 10 bases separating them. The CDR3 contains 12 residues. DNA of the CDR3: TGTGCCAGCATTTATAGAGGAGATACGCAGTATTTT. Encoded protein: CASIYRGDTQYF.